The 30 T cell receptor beta chains listed next were all sequenced from one sample in a study of T cells after yellow fever vaccination (dated by TCRdb to between 2018 and 2020). Receptor amplification or capture employed 5' RACE. These reads were obtained on an Illumina NovaSeq 6000. TCRdb reprocessed the public reads (quality trimming at Q25 with fastp, clone calling with MiXCR) and kept in-frame beta chains. Every CDR3 protein is listed once, alongside the most common genes and DNA of its rows. The sample table shows 100,000 to 150,000 distinct CDR3 sequences, and almost 9% are seen once. The ten largest account for 30% to 40% of the sample. In the paper's terms, the treatment or condition label means: live attenuated yellow fever vaccine strain. The sample consisted of CD8+ T cells sorted from PBMCs, taken on the day of the yellow fever booster vaccination. The receptors were gathered from a man aged 18 to 30 who received the YFV17D yellow fever vaccine.

In this sample, this clonotype turned up a few times. The chain employs TRBV11-2 and TRBJ2-5; D gene unclear. CDR3 size: 11 residues. Germline V gives CDR1 SGHAT, CDR2 FQNNGV. Trimming removed 5 bases at V and 5 bases at J, with 6 bases between. The CDR3 DNA reads as TGTGCCAGCAGCCGTTTGGAGACCCAGTACTTC. This translates into CASSRLETQYF.

The V call is TRBV7-9, the J call TRBJ1-2; D ambiguous. Trimming left V 3 bases short and J 3 bases short, with 11 bases between. CDR1 and CDR2 (germline): SEHNR, FQNEAQ (reference sequence). This CDR3 has 14 residues. CDR3 sequence: CASSLRTGDYGYTF. The CDR3 region has the DNA TGTGCCAGCAGCTTGAGAACCGGGGACTATGGCTACACCTTC.

Only a few counts were recorded for this clonotype. The J gene is TRBJ2-1, the V gene TRBV27, with 8 bases that match TRBD2. V lost 5 bases and J lost 0; bases outside the gene matches: 6. CDR1 is MNHEY, CDR2 SMNVEV, per germline (reference sequence). CDR3 size: 16 residues. The CDR3 bases are TGTGCCAGCAGTGGTAGCGGGGCGAGCTCCTACAATGAGCAGTTCTTC. This codes for CASSGSGASSYNEQFF.

There are many counts of this clonotype. The V and J genes are TRBV12-3 or TRBV12-4 and TRBJ2-5; tentative D call: TRBD1 (6 bases). This CDR3 comprises 13 residues. V was clipped by 2 bases and J by 4 bases, with 8 bases between them. The DNA for the CDR3 is TGTGCCAGCAGTTTACCAGGGGCAGAGACCCAGTACTTC. This encodes CASSLPGAETQYF.

The genes are TRBV19 and TRBJ1-5, with D possibly being TRBD1 (5 bases). V dropped 7 bases and J dropped 4 bases, with 11 bases sitting between them. Germline CDR1 is LNHDA and CDR2 is SQIVND (reference sequence). This CDR3 has 13 residues. CDR3 residues: CASTRRGNQPQHF. As DNA, the CDR3 is TGTGCCAGTACCCGGAGGGGAAATCAGCCCCAGCATTTT.

This clonotype was counted a few times. The V gene is TRBV6-1, the J gene TRBJ2-1, with D possibly matching TRBD1 (5 bases). Per germline, CDR1 MNHNS and CDR2 SASEGT. The ends were cut back, 1 base at V and 7 bases at J, with 11 bases in the middle. This CDR3 region has 14 residues. The CDR3 is CASSEGRAWNEQFF. The CDR3 DNA reads TGTGCCAGCAGTGAAGGCAGGGCTTGGAATGAGCAGTTCTTC.

This rearrangement joins TRBV7-2 to TRBJ2-1; D is ambiguous. CDR3 length equals 13 residues. Germline V CDR1 and CDR2: SGHTA, FQGNSA. V was trimmed by 3 bases and J by 5 bases, leaving 8 bases between them. CDR3 region: CASSFYSHNEQFF. DNA of the CDR3: TGTGCCAGCAGCTTCTATTCTCACAATGAGCAGTTCTTC.

In its sample, this clonotype was seen many times. The genes are TRBV7-2 and TRBJ2-3, with 12 positions matching TRBD2. Germline V CDR1 and CDR2: SGHTA, FQGNSA. The CDR3 covers 15 residues. The V segment lost 5 bases and the J segment 6 bases; nucleotides outside the gene matches: 6. CDR3 region: CASSTQTSGGDTQYF. CDR3 DNA: TGTGCCAGCAGCACCCAGACTAGCGGGGGCGATACGCAGTATTTT.

This clonotype occurred many times. This rearrangement joins TRBV12-3 or TRBV12-4 to TRBJ1-1, with TRBD1 as a possible D gene (5 bases). This CDR3 comprises 11 residues. The V gene lost 5 bases and the J gene lost 6 bases, with 7 bases spanning the gap. CDR3 in DNA: TGTGCCAGCAGTCAGGGACCTGAAGCTTTCTTT. Translation: CASSQGPEAFF.

This chain connects TRBV11-2 to TRBJ2-5; D is uncertain. The CDR3 runs to 13 residues. Germline V gene lookup returns CDR1 SGHAT and CDR2 FQNNGV. The V gene lost 2 bases and the J gene lost 2 bases, with 6 bases spanning the gap. Here the CDR3 reads CASSLPMQETQYF. CDR3 in DNA: TGTGCCAGCAGCTTACCGATGCAAGAGACCCAGTACTTC.

This clonotype was found many times. The chain joins TRBV4-2 to TRBJ2-3, with D possibly being TRBD2 (7 bases). This CDR3 spans 14 amino acids. Germline V gene data show CDR1 as LGHNA and CDR2 as YNFKEQ. Trimming removed 4 bases at V and 10 bases at J, with 18 bases between. CDR3 sequence reads: CASSPMGGGPAQYF. The CDR3 DNA reads as TGTGCCAGCAGCCCCATGGGGGGGGGGCCGGCGCAGTATTTT.

V gene TRBV6-5 combines with J gene TRBJ1-2; D gene ambiguous. There are 14 residues in the CDR3. CDR1 is MNHEY and CDR2 is SVGAGI in the germline V gene. Trimming left V 3 bases short and J 2 bases short, with 10 bases between. CDR3 in DNA: TGTGCCAGCAGTTATCAAAATCCCAACTATGGCTACACCTTC. Protein sequence: CASSYQNPNYGYTF.

This chain joins TRBV5-5 and TRBJ2-7, with no clear D. Trimming shortened V by 4 bases and J by 2 bases, and 13 bases separated the two germline ends. This CDR3 has 14 amino acids. The germline CDR1 and CDR2 sequences are SGHKS and YYEKEE (reference sequence). The CDR3 sequence is CASSPNTLTYEQYF. The CDR3 coding sequence is TGTGCCAGCAGCCCAAATACATTGACCTACGAGCAGTACTTC.

The genes are TRBV13 and TRBJ2-7; D unresolved. There are 14 residues in the CDR3. Between the trimmed V and J ends, which lost 4 bases and 7 bases, there was a span of 17 bases. The germline V gene has CDR1 PRHDT and CDR2 FYEKMQ (reference sequence). CDR3 sequence: CASSYGRTQEEQYF. DNA for the CDR3: TGTGCCAGCAGCTACGGAAGAACCCAGGAAGAGCAGTACTTC. Together with reference TRBV13 and TRBJ2-7, the CDR3 gives the full variable domain: AAGVIQSPRHLIKEKRETATLKCYPIPRHDTVYWYQQGPGQDPQFLISFYEKMQSDKGSIPDRFSAQQFSDYHSELNMSSLELGDSALYFCASSYGRTQEEQYFGPGTRLTVT.

The chain uses TRBV10-3 and TRBJ2-7; tentatively, D is TRBD1 (5 bases). The length of the CDR3 is 13 residues. CDR1 and CDR2 from the germline V gene are ENHRY and SYGVKD. Trimming cost V 2 bases and J 2 bases, with 7 bases left between them. In DNA, the CDR3 is TGTGCCATCAGTGAGCAGGGCGCCTACGAGCAGTACGTC. Translated: CAISEQGAYEQYV.

CDR3 in DNA: TGTGCCAGCAGTGAAGCCCGGACAGGGAGAGAGCGGGGCTACACCTTC. Translation: CASSEARTGRERGYTF. The chain couples TRBV2 to TRBJ1-2; 8 bases map to TRBD1. The CDR3 is 16 amino acids. CDR1 is SNHLY and CDR2 is FYNNEI in the germline V gene. The V gene end was trimmed by 0 bases and the J gene end by 8 bases; junction bases not matched to a gene: 11.

This clonotype came up once. The chain links TRBV12-3 or TRBV12-4 to TRBJ1-6; 7 bases align to TRBD1. With V trimmed by 6 bases and J by 5 bases, 1 base remained unmatched. This CDR3 comprises 13 residues. Here the CDR3 reads CASRTGNNSPLHF. The CDR3 DNA sequence: TGTGCCAGCAGGACAGGGAATAATTCACCCCTCCACTTT.

This clonotype was observed a few times. This sequence joins TRBV28 and TRBJ2-5; D might be TRBD2 (7 bases). The V gene's germline CDR1 is MDHEN and CDR2 SYDVKM. The CDR3 extends over 13 amino acids. Trimming stripped 5 bases from V and 4 bases from J, with 11 bases between. As DNA, the CDR3 is TGTGCCAGCAGTGGACTAGGGGGAGAGACCCAGTACTTC. Translating it yields CASSGLGGETQYF.

This clonotype was seen at least ten times. This chain connects TRBV4-2 to TRBJ1-6; 9 bases match TRBD1. The V gene end was trimmed by 4 bases and the J gene end by 9 bases; junction bases not matched to a gene: 7. This CDR3 comprises 15 residues. The germline V gene has CDR1 LGHNA and CDR2 YNFKEQ. The CDR3 sequence: CASSPLGTGSSPLHF. CDR3 coding DNA: TGTGCCAGCAGCCCCCTGGGGACAGGGTCTTCACCCCTCCACTTT.

A few counts support this clonotype. The chain uses TRBV4-1 and TRBJ2-3; TRBD1 or TRBD2 may be the D gene (7 bases each). The CDR3 length is 16 residues. Germline V gene sequence: CDR1 MGHRA, CDR2 YSYEKL. V was clipped by 8 bases and J by 6 bases, with 24 bases between them. The CDR3 reads CASGDPAGGGPDTQYF. CDR3 coding DNA: TGCGCCAGCGGCGACCCCGCAGGGGGGGGGCCTGATACGCAGTATTTT.

This clonotype was recorded at least ten times. The V gene is TRBV7-2, the J gene TRBJ2-2; no firm D call. Germline CDR1 reads SGHTA; CDR2 reads FQGNSA. This CDR3 has 13 residues. Written as DNA, the CDR3 is TGTGCGTTCGCGACTGAAAACACCGGGGAGCTGTTTTTT. Translating it yields CAFATENTGELFF.

This chain links TRBV28 with TRBJ2-7; no reliable D call. Germline assignment: CDR1 MDHEN and CDR2 SYDVKM. This CDR3 comprises 13 residues. V was shortened by 6 bases and J by 0 bases, with 9 bases between the two germline ends. CDR3: CASSPGYSYEQYV. CDR3 in DNA: TGTGCCAGCAGCCCTGGGTACTCCTACGAGCAGTACGTC.

The chain uses TRBV4-1 and TRBJ1-4, with D unclear. The CDR3 spans 14 residues. V was clipped by 2 bases and J by 7 bases, with 11 bases between them. Germline CDR1 is MGHRA and CDR2 is YSYEKL. The CDR3 sequence: CASSQSPSFEKLFF. CDR3 DNA: TGCGCCAGCAGCCAAAGCCCCAGTTTTGAAAAACTGTTTTTT.

This clonotype has just a few counts. The chain joins TRBV4-2 to TRBJ1-1; a possible D gene is TRBD1 (6 bases). The CDR3 is 16 residues long. Germline CDR1 LGHNA, CDR2 YNFKEQ. The V gene lost 0 bases and the J gene lost 0 bases, with 11 bases spanning the gap. This chain's CDR3 is CASSQDTGQLNTEAFF. In nucleotides, the CDR3 is TGTGCCAGCAGCCAAGACACAGGACAGTTGAACACTGAAGCTTTCTTT.

The table lists this clonotype with many counts. This chain connects TRBV29-1 to TRBJ1-1, with 7 bases matching TRBD1. This CDR3 has 11 amino acids. The ends lost 4 bases at V and 6 bases at J; junction bases unmatched: 2. Looked up from germline, CDR1 is SQVTM and CDR2 is ANQGSEA. The DNA of the CDR3 is TGCAGCGTTGCCCAGGGGGCTGAAGCTTTCTTT. This codes for CSVAQGAEAFF.

There are a few counts of this clonotype. This chain joins TRBV4-1 and TRBJ1-5; 8 positions agree with TRBD1. V lost 1 base, J lost 7 bases, and 6 bases stayed unmatched. The CDR3 runs to 15 residues. The germline CDR1 and CDR2 sequences are MGHRA and YSYEKL. CDR3 coding DNA: TGCGCCAGCAGCCAAGGGCAGGGGGCAAAACAGCCCCAGCATTTT. Translated: CASSQGQGAKQPQHF.

This clonotype was observed many times. The chain employs TRBV4-3 and TRBJ1-1; D is undetermined. Deletions cut 1 base from V and 3 bases from J, with 15 bases between. The CDR3 runs to 16 residues. Germline loops: CDR1 LGHNA, CDR2 YSLEER. The DNA for the CDR3 is TGCGCCAGCAGCCAAGTTCCGGTGGAGGACGACACTGAAGCTTTCTTT. Encoded protein: CASSQVPVEDDTEAFF.

This clonotype was seen a handful of times. The J gene is TRBJ1-5, the V gene TRBV20-1, with D hard to call. There are 14 residues in the CDR3. Between the trimmed V and J ends, which lost 1 base and 6 bases, there was a span of 13 bases. Germline V gene data show CDR1 as DFQATT and CDR2 as SNEGSKA (reference sequence). The CDR3 nucleotides are TGCAGTGCTAGAGTGCGCCAACTGGGTCAGCCCCAGCATTTT. Its translation: CSARVRQLGQPQHF.

Many counts were recorded for this clonotype. The chain is built from TRBV4-1 and TRBJ2-7; 9 bases fit TRBD1. CDR1 MGHRA and CDR2 YSYEKL come from the germline V gene. V trimming: 5 bases; J trimming: 5 bases; junction bases outside the gene matches: 7. There are 14 residues in the CDR3. CDR3 sequence (DNA): TGCGCCAGCAGCGCCCTCGGGACAGGGAACGAGCAGTACTTC. It is translated as CASSALGTGNEQYF.

Many counts were recorded for this clonotype. The chain has TRBV5-1 and TRBJ1-2; unclear D gene. V was clipped by 0 bases and J by 6 bases, with 12 bases between them. CDR1 is SGHRS, CDR2 YFSETQ, per germline. The CDR3 loop spans 14 amino acids. CDR3 sequence: CASSLEGRQDGYTF. In nucleotides, the CDR3 is TGCGCCAGCAGCTTGGAGGGCAGGCAGGATGGCTACACCTTC. The full variable domain, completed using reference TRBV5-1 and TRBJ1-2, is KAGVTQTPRYLIKTRGQQVTLSCSPISGHRSVSWYQQTPGQGLQFLFEYFSETQRNKGNFPGRFSGRQFSNSRSEMNVSTLELGDSALYLCASSLEGRQDGYTFGSGTRLTVV.